These T cell receptor beta chains were read from a single sample in a study of blood T cell repertoires in COVID-19. This table comes from immunoSEQ multiplex PCR, and its TCRdb copy is limited to in-frame clones, with some not included. Of a few hundred thousand clones listed, around 87% are singletons. Sequencing was carried out using peripheral blood. The receptors derive from a woman aged 70-85 years with active or convalescent COVID-19. CDR3s include the opening cysteine and the closing phenylalanine or tryptophan. The D gene is left open where the match is weak. Not every row has a clone size; where given, it reads once, few, many or a size class.

-	TRBV7-2	-	TRBJ1-6	CASSPYWSRVSPLHF	TGTGCCAGCAGCCCCTATTGGTCCCGTGTTTCACCCCTCCACTTT
TRBD1	TRBV27	-	TRBJ2-3	CASIGTGGTDTQYF	TGTGCCAGCATAGGGACAGGGGGCACAGATACGCAGTATTTT
-	TRBV9	-	TRBJ1-1	CASSGGGGTEAFF	TGTGCCAGCAGCGGGGGAGGTGGCACTGAAGCTTTCTTT
TRBD1	TRBV6-5	-	TRBJ1-1	CASSYKDRDTEAFF	TGTGCCAGCAGTTATAAGGACAGGGATACTGAAGCTTTCTTT
-	TRBV19	-	TRBJ1-1	CASSMIRMNTEAFF	TGTGCCAGTAGTATGATCAGAATGAACACTGAAGCTTTCTTT
-	TRBV6-2/TRBV6-3	-	TRBJ2-1	CASSAYRYNEQFF	TGTGCCAGCAGTGCCTACAGGTACAATGAGCAGTTCTTC
TRBD1	TRBV10-1	-	TRBJ2-4	CASSGQVGGNIQYF	TGCGCCAGCAGCGGACAGGTCGGTGGAAACATTCAGTACTTC
TRBD2	TRBV4-1	-	TRBJ2-3	CASSQVGLAGDTQYF	TGCGCCAGCAGCCAAGTAGGGCTAGCGGGAGATACGCAGTATTTT
-	TRBV7-3	once	TRBJ2-5	CASSTYHQETQYF	TGTGCCAGCAGCACCTACCACCAAGAGACCCAGTACTTC
-	TRBV2	-	TRBJ1-5	CASSETELHIGNQPQHF	TGTGCCAGCAGTGAAACGGAATTACACATCGGGAATCAGCCCCAGCATTTT
TRBD2	TRBV7-2	-	TRBJ2-3	CASTQLGLAGADTQYF	TGTGCCAGCACCCAGCTGGGACTAGCGGGGGCGGATACGCAGTATTTT
TRBD1	TRBV18	-	TRBJ1-2	CASSPGDRSGGYTF	TGTGCCAGCTCACCAGGGGACAGGTCAGGAGGCTACACCTTC
TRBD2	TRBV7-2	-	TRBJ2-5	CASSWSRTSGGYETQYF	TGTGCCAGCAGCTGGAGCCGAACTAGCGGGGGGTATGAGACCCAGTACTTC
-	TRBV12-3/TRBV12-4	-	TRBJ1-2	CASRPGGRGYTF	TGTGCCAGCAGGCCTGGAGGGAGGGGCTACACCTTC
-	TRBV2	-	TRBJ1-1	CASSPRRAEAFF	TGTGCCAGCAGCCCTCGGAGAGCTGAAGCTTTCTTT
TRBD1	TRBV13	-	TRBJ1-3	CASSWGRQGDTIYF	TGTGCCAGCAGCTGGGGAAGACAGGGAGACACCATATATTTT
TRBD1	TRBV2	-	TRBJ1-1	CASSGGQGATEAFF	TGTGCCAGCAGTGGGGGACAGGGAGCCACTGAAGCTTTCTTT
-	TRBV20-1	-	TRBJ2-5	CSARDLETQYF	TGCAGTGCTAGAGATCTAGAGACCCAGTACTTC
-	TRBV9	-	TRBJ1-5	CASSLGPRTNQPQHF	TGTGCCAGCAGCCTGGGGCCCAGGACAAATCAGCCCCAGCATTTT
-	TRBV6-4	few	TRBJ1-2	CASSLTSGAPYYGYTF	TGTGCCAGCAGCTTAACTTCAGGGGCTCCTTACTATGGCTACACCTTC
-	TRBV7-8	-	TRBJ2-7	CASSAGRGPTYEQYF	TGTGCCAGCAGCGCAGGGCGGGGGCCCACGTACGAGCAGTACTTC
TRBD2	TRBV7-2	-	TRBJ2-7	CASSLEASGGAPEQYF	TGTGCCAGCAGCTTAGAGGCTAGCGGGGGGGCCCCCGAGCAGTACTTC
-	TRBV7-9	once	TRBJ2-5	CASSLGSNADQETQYF	TGTGCCAGCAGCTTAGGATCAAACGCAGACCAAGAGACCCAGTACTTC
-	TRBV18	-	TRBJ2-3	CASSSGTPHTDTQYF	TGTGCCAGCTCCTCCGGGACTCCCCACACAGATACGCAGTATTTT
-	TRBV5-1	-	TRBJ2-3	CASSLGTSADTQYF	TGCGCCAGCAGCCTCGGGACATCCGCAGATACGCAGTATTTT
TRBD1	TRBV6-6	-	TRBJ1-3	CASRPGGSGNTIYF	TGTGCCAGCCGTCCAGGGGGCTCTGGAAACACCATATATTTT
TRBD1	TRBV7-8	few	TRBJ1-2	CASSLRTPTGDYGYTF	TGTGCCAGCAGCCTTAGAACTCCCACAGGGGACTATGGCTACACCTTC
TRBD1	TRBV12-3/TRBV12-4	-	TRBJ1-1	CASNYRGWEAFF	TGTGCCAGCAATTACAGGGGATGGGAAGCTTTCTTT
-	TRBV5-1	-	TRBJ1-1	CASSLGRVLDTEAFF	TGCGCCAGCAGCCTGGGGCGGGTACTGGACACTGAAGCTTTCTTT
TRBD1	TRBV5-1	-	TRBJ2-5	CASNRDSLSETQYF	TGCGCCAGCAACCGGGACAGCCTGTCCGAGACCCAGTACTTC
-	TRBV10-3	-	TRBJ1-2	CATGDNGYTF	TGTGCCACAGGGGATAATGGCTACACCTTC
-	TRBV24-1	-	TRBJ1-2	CTTSDLGQGKGGYTF	TGTACCACCAGTGATTTGGGGCAGGGAAAAGGAGGCTACACCTTC
-	TRBV10-2	-	TRBJ1-1	CASSMTENTEAFF	TGCGCCAGCAGCATGACAGAGAACACTGAAGCTTTCTTT
-	TRBV6-5	-	TRBJ1-2	CASSYGGGLYGYTF	TGTGCCAGCAGTTACGGGGGGGGCTTGTATGGCTACACCTTC
TRBD1	TRBV19	-	TRBJ1-3	CATTQTGYGNTIYF	TGTGCCACAACTCAGACAGGGTATGGAAACACCATATATTTT
-	TRBV21-1	-	TRBJ2-7	CASKAGEQYF	TGTGCCAGTAAAGCCGGGGAGCAGTACTTC
-	TRBV5-4	-	TRBJ1-6	CASSLANGPLHF	TGTGCCAGCAGCTTGGCCAACGGTCCCCTCCACTTT
-	TRBV9	-	TRBJ2-2	CASRTTEKVTGELFF	TGTGCCAGCAGGACGACAGAGAAAGTTACCGGGGAGCTGTTTTTT
-	TRBV5-1	-	TRBJ1-3	CASSLALADVGNTIYF	TGCGCCAGCAGCTTGGCCCTAGCAGACGTCGGAAACACCATATATTTT
-	TRBV5-1	-	TRBJ1-3	CASSLGSSGNTIYF	TGCGCCAGCAGCTTGGGATCTAGTGGAAACACCATATATTTT
-	TRBV23-1	-	TRBJ1-4	CASSGSFPTNEKLFF	TGCGCCAGCAGTGGCAGTTTCCCAACTAATGAAAAACTGTTTTTT
-	TRBV7-2	few	TRBJ1-1	CASSLGPGVPEAFF	TGTGCCAGCAGCTTAGGACCAGGCGTTCCTGAAGCTTTCTTT
TRBD1	TRBV14	-	TRBJ1-2	CASSQNRGMGNYGYTF	TGTGCCAGCAGCCAGAACAGGGGAATGGGGAACTATGGCTACACCTTC
-	TRBV19	-	TRBJ1-6	CASSIDQEAGSPLHF	TGTGCCAGTAGTATAGACCAGGAGGCTGGGTCACCCCTCCACTTT
TRBD1	TRBV19	-	TRBJ1-5	CASSTRGQGEQPQHF	TGTGCCAGTAGTACCCGGGGACAGGGAGAGCAGCCCCAGCATTTT